The clone carrying this TCR beta chain was counted a few times. No antigen is known for it. This CDR3 has 15 amino acids. Germline CDR1 SGHVS, CDR2 FNYEAQ. Losses at the gene ends were 2 bases for V and 4 bases for J; bases not matched to a gene: 6. A second about 6 to 12 cycle PCR used barcoded and J-beta primers. Using its own MiXCR run on the 5' RACE reads, TCRdb lists one record per CDR3 protein. Of about 1,400,000 distinct CDR3 sequences listed, roughly 40% are singletons. The sample belongs to a study of blood T cells in healthy people across ages. Study conclusions and caveats: The CMV status of each donor remained undetermined, and this could have confounded shifts in expanded clonotypes. Long-lived and aged donors differed, with more naive CD4+ cells and higher diversity in the long-lived.

V gene TRBV7-6 combines with J gene TRBJ2-3; 7 bases are a match to TRBD2. The sample taken for sequencing was blood. This TCR came from a woman aged 18 to 35 in good health. CDR3 nucleotide sequence: TGTGCCAGCAGCTTAAGGCTAGCGGCAGCAGATACGCAGTATTTT. Protein product: CASSLRLAAADTQYF.